A selection of T cell receptor beta chains follows, all from one sample in a study of beta chain features in type 1 diabetes. Profiled with immunoSEQ multiplex PCR; TCRdb holds only in-frame clones, not every one. Of hundreds of thousands of clones in the sample, over 12% were seen once. The specimen was naive CD4+ T cells from blood. These receptors all stem from a man aged 18 to 29 with type 1 diabetes. Each CDR3 is given with its conserved first and last residue. The D gene is left open where the match is weak. For some rows the clone size is stated as once, few or many, or as a class when expanded; others skip it.

TRBD2,TRBJ2-7,NA,TRBV7-6,TGTGCCAGCAGCCAACTAGCGCTCCAGGACGAGCAGTACTTC,CASSQLALQDEQYF
NA,TRBJ2-2,few,TRBV15,TGTGCCATTTGGGGCCAAGGCAACGTCGCGAACACCGGGGAGCTGTTTTTT,CAIWGQGNVANTGELFF
TRBD1,TRBJ1-1,NA,TRBV5-6,TGTGCCAGCAGGAGTCTGCGAGGGGGCGATGTGAACACTGAAGCTTTCTTT,CASRSLRGGDVNTEAFF
NA,TRBJ2-1,few,TRBV5-1,TGCGCCAGCAGCCTGGGGGACCAATACAATGAGCAGTTCTTC,CASSLGDQYNEQFF
NA,TRBJ1-1,NA,TRBV29-1,TGCAGCGTTGGCAGGGGCAAGTACACTGAAGCTTTCTTT,CSVGRGKYTEAFF
NA,TRBJ2-1,few,TRBV7-3,TGTGCCAGCAGCTTAGAGGGAGAGCAGTTCTTC,CASSLEGEQFF
NA,TRBJ2-3,few,TRBV5-1,TGCGCCAGCAGCTTGGTACCCACAGATACGCAGTATTTT,CASSLVPTDTQYF
NA,TRBJ2-1,NA,TRBV6-5,TGTGCCAGCAGTCGAGACAGCTACAATGAGCAGTTCTTC,CASSRDSYNEQFF
TRBD1,TRBJ2-7,NA,TRBV6-5,TGTGCCAGCAGCTCCGACAGGGTCCACGAGCAGTACTTC,CASSSDRVHEQYF
NA,TRBJ1-1,NA,TRBV7-9,TGTGCCAGCAGCTCCTACCCGGGGGCTTTCTTT,CASSSYPGAFF
TRBD1,TRBJ1-5,NA,TRBV7-9,TGTGCCAGCAGCTCTGGACAGGGCAATCAGCCCCAGCATTTT,CASSSGQGNQPQHF
NA,TRBJ2-3,few,TRBV5-4,TGTGCCAGCAGCTTTAGTGGGGATACGCAGTATTTT,CASSFSGDTQYF
NA,TRBJ2-7,few,TRBV29-1,TGCAGCGGCGCAGGGACCTACGAGCAGTACTTC,CSGAGTYEQYF
NA,TRBJ1-1,few,TRBV15,TGTGCCACCAGCAGAGACTCCCCCTTGACAGAGATGAACACTGAAGCTTTCTTT,CATSRDSPLTEMNTEAFF
NA,TRBJ2-5,NA,TRBV7-2,TGTGCCAGCAGCCTAACATATGCCAATCCGACCCAGTACTTC,CASSLTYANPTQYF
NA,TRBJ2-7,few,TRBV7-2,TGTGCCAGCAGCTCCGACGGGGCAAGCTCCGAGCAGTACTTC,CASSSDGASSEQYF
NA,TRBJ1-5,NA,TRBV30,TGTGCCTGGAGTATCCGAGACCATCAGCCCCAGCATTTT,CAWSIRDHQPQHF
TRBD2,TRBJ2-5,NA,TRBV11-3,TGTGCCAGCAGCTTATCGGGACTAGCTGAGACCCAGTACTTC,CASSLSGLAETQYF
TRBD1,TRBJ2-7,NA,TRBV30,TGTGCCTGGATGTGGCCCTATTCAGGGACAGTGTACTTC,CAWMWPYSGTVYF
TRBD1,TRBJ2-7,few,TRBV7-9,TGTGCCAGCAGCTTAGTGGGGACAGGGTACCACGAGCAGTACTTC,CASSLVGTGYHEQYF
TRBD2,TRBJ2-1,NA,TRBV6-5,TGTGCCAGCAGTTCCCTGACTAGCGGGGATGCAAATGAGCAGTTCTTC,CASSSLTSGDANEQFF
NA,TRBJ1-1,NA,TRBV29-1,TGCAGCGTTGAGCAGGGGATCGCTGAAGCTTTCTTT,CSVEQGIAEAFF
NA,TRBJ2-3,few,TRBV7-2,TGTGCCAGCAGCTTAGGGCCCCCCAGCCGGGTCACAGATACGCAGTATTTT,CASSLGPPSRVTDTQYF
NA,TRBJ2-3,few,TRBV7-2,TGTGCCAGCAGCTCCGGACTGGTCACAGATACGCAGTATTTT,CASSSGLVTDTQYF
TRBD2,TRBJ2-3,NA,TRBV27,TGTGCCAGCAGCCCTACCCTAGCGGGGGGCACAGATACGCAGTATTTT,CASSPTLAGGTDTQYF
NA,TRBJ1-6,NA,TRBV2,TGTGCCAGCAGTTCTCCCCGTACTTTACGGGACAACGTTTCACCCCTCCACTTT,CASSSPRTLRDNVSPLHF
NA,TRBJ1-2,few,TRBV19,TGTGCCAGTAGTAGCCAAGGCTATGGCTACACCTTC,CASSSQGYGYTF
NA,TRBJ2-3,few,TRBV29-1,TGCAGCGCAGGGGGGAGGAGCACAGATACGCAGTATTTT,CSAGGRSTDTQYF
NA,TRBJ2-3,NA,TRBV11-2,TGTGCCAGCAGCTTAGGCGGCTCCACAGATACGCAGTATTTT,CASSLGGSTDTQYF
TRBD2,TRBJ2-1,few,TRBV9,TGTGCCAGCAGCCCCTCCGGACTAGCGGGGTGGGAGGATGAGCAGTTCTTC,CASSPSGLAGWEDEQFF
NA,TRBJ2-3,NA,TRBV5-6,TGTGCCAGCAGCTTGGGGGCTCCAGATACGCAGTATTTT,CASSLGAPDTQYF
NA,TRBJ1-1,NA,TRBV13,TGTGCCAGCAGCCCTCCGGAGAGCAGAGGGGAAGCTTTCTTT,CASSPPESRGEAFF
TRBD1,TRBJ2-7,NA,TRBV6-1,TGTGCCAGCAATGAACAGGGGCTCCCCTACGAGCAGTACTTC,CASNEQGLPYEQYF
NA,TRBJ2-1,NA,TRBV30,TGTGCCTGGAGTGTACTAAGCGGAAACAATGAGCAGTTCTTC,CAWSVLSGNNEQFF
NA,TRBJ2-7,few,TRBV29-1,TGCAGCGTTGTGGGGGGGGACAGCTCCTACGAGCAGTACTTC,CSVVGGDSSYEQYF
NA,TRBJ1-3,few,TRBV18,TGTGCCAGCTCACCAAAAGCGGCACCTTCTGGAAACACCATATATTTT,CASSPKAAPSGNTIYF
NA,TRBJ2-1,few,TRBV7-3,TGTGCCAGCAGCTTATTTCCCTCCTACAATGAGCAGTTCTTC,CASSLFPSYNEQFF
NA,TRBJ1-2,NA,TRBV25-1,TGTGCCAGCAGAGGTCTCGCGACGGGGGGCGGGAACTATGGCTACACCTTC,CASRGLATGGGNYGYTF
NA,TRBJ2-2,NA,TRBV25-1,TGTGCCAGCAGTGAATCTTGGGCAATCGTCACCGGGGAGCTGTTTTTT,CASSESWAIVTGELFF
NA,TRBJ2-4,NA,TRBV5-1,TGCGCCAGCAGCTTGGCCCAATTTTCGTTAGCCAAAAACATTCAGTACTTC,CASSLAQFSLAKNIQYF
TRBD1,TRBJ1-5,few,TRBV29-1,TGCAGCGTCGCCAAGACAGGGCGCAATCAGCCCCAGCATTTT,CSVAKTGRNQPQHF
TRBD1,TRBJ2-6,NA,TRBV5-6,TGTGCCAGCAGACGACCGGGACAGACCTCTGGGGCCAACGTCCTGACTTTC,CASRRPGQTSGANVLTF
TRBD1,TRBJ2-4,NA,TRBV5-4,TGTGCCAGCAGCTCCTTACAGGGGGGAGTTGGCATTCAGTACTTC,CASSSLQGGVGIQYF
NA,TRBJ2-5,NA,TRBV5-8,TGTGCCAGCAGCTTGAGGGGAGAGACCCAGTACTTC,CASSLRGETQYF
TRBD1,TRBJ2-2,NA,TRBV11-2,TGTGCCAGCAGCTTACTGACAGGGAGTCCCGGGGAGCTGTTTTTT,CASSLLTGSPGELFF
TRBD2,TRBJ2-5,NA,TRBV18,TGTGCCAGCTCACCTCCGGGACTAGCGGGGGGCCCGGAGACCCAGTACTTC,CASSPPGLAGGPETQYF
NA,TRBJ2-7,few,TRBV29-1,TGCAGCGTTGTAAGGAGGGGACCCTCCGAGCAGTACTTC,CSVVRRGPSEQYF
NA,TRBJ2-3,few,TRBV21-1,TGTGCCAGCAGCAAAGCGCTGGTAGGTGAGAGCACAGATACGCAGTATTTT,CASSKALVGESTDTQYF
NA,TRBJ1-6,few,TRBV4-3,TGCGCCAGCAGCCAAGATTCTTTGAGCTCCTATAATTCACCCCTCCACTTT,CASSQDSLSSYNSPLHF
TRBD1,TRBJ1-2,NA,TRBV5-1,TGCGCCACCTCCGGACAGGGCGGTTACTATGGCTACACCTTC,CATSGQGGYYGYTF
NA,TRBJ1-2,NA,TRBV7-9,TGTGCCAGCAACCCGAACATAAACTATGGCTACACCTTC,CASNPNINYGYTF
NA,TRBJ1-6,few,TRBV9,TGTGCCAGCAGCGTAGAGATCAATTCACCCCTCCACTTT,CASSVEINSPLHF
NA,TRBJ2-6,NA,TRBV6-1,TGTGCCAGCAGTGACAGGGGCGGGGCCAACGTCCTGACTTTC,CASSDRGGANVLTF
NA,TRBJ1-2,NA,TRBV5-1,TGCGCCAGCAGCCCCACAGGTTATGGCTACACCTTC,CASSPTGYGYTF
NA,TRBJ2-1,NA,TRBV2,TGTGCCAGCAGTACATCCTCCTACAATGAGCAGTTCTTC,CASSTSSYNEQFF
TRBD1,TRBJ1-6,few,TRBV25-1,TGTGCCAGCAGTGAAGCACCGGGACAGGGAAATTCACCCCTCCACTTT,CASSEAPGQGNSPLHF
NA,TRBJ2-3,few,TRBV29-1,TGCAGCGTTGAAGTGGGGCTCTTCCATAGCACAGATACGCAGTATTTT,CSVEVGLFHSTDTQYF
NA,TRBJ1-1,NA,TRBV5-1,TGCGCCAGCAGCTCCCTAGGTGTGAACACTGAAGCTTTCTTT,CASSSLGVNTEAFF
NA,TRBJ1-1,few,TRBV25-1,TGTGCCAGCAGTGAGGACCAGGGAGGGAACACTGAAGCTTTCTTT,CASSEDQGGNTEAFF